This passage covers 9 T cell receptor beta chains from one sample sequenced in a study of shared clonotypes between healthy human individuals. Data came from immunoSEQ multiplex PCR; TCRdb stores just in-frame clones and leaves some out. This table holds millions of clones, approximately 93% found once. The sequenced material came from naive CD4+ T cells from PBMCs. Subset denoted: CD45RA+ positively selected. The source is a young man in good health. Some clones in this sample may be carry-over from other donors' samples.

The J gene is TRBJ1-4, the V gene TRBV28; D may be TRBD1 (6 bases). CDR1 is MDHEN, CDR2 SYDVKM, per germline. The CDR3 loop spans 13 amino acids. V gave up 6 bases and J gave up 10 bases, with 15 bases separating them. The CDR3 DNA is TGTGCCAGCAGCCTAAGCGAGGGGGGAAAACTGTTTTTT. This translates into CASSLSEGGKLFF.

The chain recombines TRBV5-1 with TRBJ2-2, with TRBD1 matching over 9 bases. Germline CDR1 is SGHRS and CDR2 is YFSETQ. The J segment lost 4 bases and the V segment lost 4 bases, leaving 5 bases of the junction unmatched. The CDR3 length is 15 residues. The CDR3 here is CASSTGQGGTGELFF. DNA of the CDR3: TGCGCCAGCAGCACGGGACAGGGAGGCACCGGGGAGCTGTTTTTT.

The J gene is TRBJ1-3, the V gene TRBV19; D may be TRBD1 (6 bases). Germline V gene data show CDR1 as LNHDA and CDR2 as SQIVND (reference sequence). V shed 6 bases and J shed 0 bases, with 12 bases lying between them. The CDR3 covers 15 residues. CDR3 in amino acids: CASRLSQGSGNTIYF. Written as DNA, the CDR3 is TGTGCCAGTAGACTCTCACAGGGCTCTGGAAACACCATATATTTT.

V usage is TRBV19 and J usage is TRBJ2-7; D unclear. V lost 1 base, J lost 6 bases, and 13 bases lay in between. The CDR3 is 14 amino acids. CDR1 is LNHDA, CDR2 SQIVND, per germline (reference sequence). The CDR3 protein is CASSIGVVSGEQYF. The CDR3 coding sequence is TGTGCCAGTAGTATAGGGGTGGTATCGGGCGAGCAGTACTTC.

The chain couples TRBV4-3 to TRBJ1-2; possibly TRBD1 for D (5 bases). Per germline, CDR1 LGHNA and CDR2 YSLEER. The V end lost 3 bases, the J end lost 5 bases, and 13 bases lay between the germline ends. The CDR3 covers 14 residues. CDR3 in amino acids: CASSQFRDGYGYTF. The CDR3 coding sequence is TGCGCCAGCAGCCAGTTCCGGGACGGGTATGGCTACACCTTC.

This rearrangement joins TRBV19 to TRBJ2-7, with 12 bases aligning to TRBD2. With V trimmed by 4 bases and J by 4 bases, 8 bases remained unmatched. CDR1 is LNHDA, CDR2 SQIVND, per germline (reference sequence). The CDR3 is made up of 16 amino acids. In DNA, the CDR3 is TGTGCCAGTAGTAACCCGGGACTAGCGGGCCCATACGAGCAGTACTTC. It yields the protein CASSNPGLAGPYEQYF. Based on the CDR3 plus reference TRBV19 and TRBJ2-7, the full variable domain is DGGITQSPKYLFRKEGQNVTLSCEQNLNHDAMYWYRQDPGQGLRLIYYSQIVNDFQKGDIAEGYSVSREKKESFPLTVTSAQKNPTAFYLCASSNPGLAGPYEQYFGPGTRLTVT.

The chain is built from TRBV7-3 and TRBJ2-1; D not resolved. The CDR3 is made up of 13 amino acids. V was clipped by 3 bases and J by 6 bases, with 9 bases between them. Looked up from germline, CDR1 is SGHTA and CDR2 is FQGTGA. For the CDR3, the DNA is TGTGCCAGCAGCTTCTCTCTCGGCAATGAGCAGTTCTTC. Translated: CASSFSLGNEQFF.

The rearrangement uses TRBV10-1 and TRBJ1-3; tentative D call: TRBD1 (5 bases). V dropped 6 bases and J dropped 2 bases, with 11 bases sitting between them. The germline gives CDR1 WNHNN, CDR2 SYGVQD (reference sequence). The CDR3 covers 14 residues. The CDR3 sequence: CASSDGGTGNTIYF. In DNA, the CDR3 is TGCGCCAGCAGCGACGGGGGAACTGGAAACACCATATATTTT.

The chain carries TRBV28 and TRBJ2-7; 9 bases map to TRBD1. Germline CDR1 is MDHEN and CDR2 is SYDVKM. The length of the CDR3 is 15 residues. The trim removed 5 bases at V and 2 bases at J, leaving 7 bases unmatched. CDR3 amino acids: CASSAQGALPYEQYF. The DNA for the CDR3 is TGTGCCAGCAGTGCACAGGGGGCCCTCCCCTACGAGCAGTACTTC.